These T cell receptor beta chains were read from a single sample in a study of CD4 T cells in relation to SARS-CoV-2 and coronaviruses. Sequenced by immunoSEQ multiplex PCR; TCRdb stores in-frame clones only, minus some. This table has around 22,000 clones, around 72% appearing once. No antigen has been identified for these receptors. Sequencing input: CD4+ T cells from PBMCs, cultured in vitro. The receptors come from a human donor in good health. CDR3s include the opening cysteine and the closing phenylalanine or tryptophan. A D gene is named only where the DNA matches it firmly. Clone size is not always given. Where it is, it says once, few, many or a class for expanded clones.

d_gene	v_gene	abundance	j_gene	CDR3aa	CDR3nt
.	TRBV27	few	TRBJ2-2	CASSRGTANTGELFF	TGTGCCAGCAGTCGGGGGACGGCGAACACCGGGGAGCTGTTTTTT
TRBD2	TRBV19	.	TRBJ2-3	CASRTLGLAGASSTDTQYF	TGTGCCAGTAGGACCCTTGGACTAGCGGGAGCCTCTAGCACAGATACGCAGTATTTT
.	TRBV24-1	.	TRBJ2-1	CATSLHSGTEQFF	TGTGCCACCAGCCTCCATAGCGGAACTGAGCAGTTCTTC
TRBD2	TRBV9	.	TRBJ2-1	CASSVNPYGKREFNEQFF	TGTGCCAGCAGCGTAAATCCCTATGGAAAGCGGGAGTTCAATGAGCAGTTCTTC
.	TRBV2	.	TRBJ1-3	CARRESSGNTIYF	TGTGCCCGCAGGGAGAGCTCTGGAAACACCATATATTTT
.	TRBV5-1	once	TRBJ1-4	CASSRGGVGEKLFF	TGCGCCAGCAGCCGAGGGGGGGTTGGTGAAAAACTGTTTTTT
TRBD1	TRBV6-1	.	TRBJ2-6	CASSERGTGYSGANVLTF	TGTGCCAGCAGTGAACGGGGGACAGGTTACTCTGGGGCCAACGTCCTGACTTTC
.	TRBV24-1	.	TRBJ2-1	CATSDLQGPLNEQFF	TGTGCCACCAGTGATCTTCAGGGTCCACTCAATGAGCAGTTCTTC
.	TRBV3-1/TRBV3-2	few	TRBJ2-7	CASSQNSIQYF	TGTGCCAGCAGCCAGAACTCGATCCAGTACTTC
.	TRBV3-1/TRBV3-2	.	TRBJ2-1	CASSPVPSIGNNEQFF	TGTGCCAGCAGCCCGGTCCCTAGCATTGGGAACAATGAGCAGTTCTTC
.	TRBV12-3/TRBV12-4	.	TRBJ2-5	CASSLFRPETQYF	TGTGCCAGCAGTTTATTTCGCCCGGAGACCCAGTACTTC
TRBD2	TRBV24-1	.	TRBJ2-1	CATSRSPGTSGTTTSYNEQFF	TGTGCCACCAGTAGAAGTCCCGGGACTAGCGGGACGACCACCTCCTACAATGAGCAGTTCTTC
TRBD2	TRBV11-3	.	TRBJ2-3	CASSLSGRVQYF	TGTGCCAGCAGCCTTAGCGGGAGGGTCCAGTATTTT
.	TRBV7-2	once	TRBJ2-1	CASSLSGFNSYNEQFF	TGTGCCAGCAGCTTAAGTGGGTTCAACTCCTACAATGAGCAGTTCTTC
.	TRBV6-4	once	TRBJ2-1	CASSSIGGEQFF	TGTGCCAGCTCCTCGATCGGGGGAGAGCAGTTCTTC
.	TRBV18	.	TRBJ1-5	CASSPPTGQGSQPQHF	TGTGCCAGCTCACCACCGACAGGCCAGGGAAGTCAGCCCCAGCATTTT
.	TRBV19	.	TRBJ2-7	CATQSWGRGEVGSSYEQYF	TGTGCCACGCAATCTTGGGGCAGGGGCGAAGTGGGCAGCTCCTACGAGCAGTACTTC
TRBD1	TRBV30	.	TRBJ1-2	CACPGTGVFGYTF	TGTGCCTGCCCCGGGACAGGGGTTTTTGGCTACACCTTC
.	TRBV7-9	.	TRBJ2-7	CASSLVAGVPYEQYF	TGTGCCAGCAGCTTAGTGGCAGGGGTCCCCTACGAGCAGTACTTC
.	TRBV7-3	.	TRBJ2-3	CASSLGRGDTQYF	TGTGCCAGCAGCTTAGGACGCGGAGATACGCAGTATTTT
.	TRBV6-6	.	TRBJ1-4	CASSYPGRGDEKLFF	TGTGCCAGCAGTTACCCGGGTAGGGGTGATGAAAAACTGTTTTTT
.	TRBV6-5	.	TRBJ1-1	CASSNLQGLSEAFF	TGTGCCAGCAGTAACCTACAGGGACTCTCTGAAGCTTTCTTT
.	TRBV14	once	TRBJ1-1	CASSQAEYTEAFF	TGTGCCAGCAGCCAAGCGGAGTACACTGAAGCTTTCTTT
TRBD1	TRBV6-5	.	TRBJ2-1	CASIGGRGTYNEQFF	TGTGCCAGTATAGGGGGCAGGGGCACCTACAATGAGCAGTTCTTC
TRBD1	TRBV6-2/TRBV6-3	few	TRBJ1-6	CASSQGTARPNSPLHF	TGTGCCAGCAGTCAAGGGACAGCCCGACCTAATTCACCCCTCCACTTT
TRBD1	TRBV5-1	.	TRBJ2-1	CASSIGQGGDEQFF	TGCGCCAGCAGCATAGGACAGGGTGGGGATGAGCAGTTCTTC
.	TRBV9	.	TRBJ1-2	CASSSLRNYGYTF	TGTGCCAGCAGCTCCCTAAGAAACTATGGCTACACCTTC
.	TRBV19	few	TRBJ1-6	CASSTQAGTNSPLHF	TGTGCCAGTAGTACTCAGGCAGGGACAAATTCACCCCTCCACTTT
TRBD1	TRBV7-3	.	TRBJ2-1	CASSSDRGPEQFF	TGTGCCAGCAGCTCGGACAGGGGACCGGAGCAGTTCTTC
.	TRBV11-2	.	TRBJ1-4	CASSLEAGRGNEKLFF	TGTGCCAGCAGCTTAGAGGCAGGGCGCGGTAATGAAAAACTGTTTTTT
TRBD2	TRBV7-2	few	TRBJ2-1	CASRSSGPEQFF	TGTGCCAGCAGATCTAGCGGACCGGAGCAGTTCTTC
.	TRBV5-6	.	TRBJ2-3	CASTRTVTDTQYF	TGTGCCAGCACCCGGACAGTCACAGATACGCAGTATTTT
TRBD2	TRBV3-1/TRBV3-2	.	TRBJ2-5	CASSPLAALQETQYF	TGTGCCAGCAGCCCCCTAGCGGCCCTCCAAGAGACCCAGTACTTC
TRBD2	TRBV5-1	.	TRBJ2-3	CASRLAGQRDTQYF	TGCGCCAGCCGACTAGCGGGGCAGAGGGATACGCAGTATTTT
TRBD1	TRBV5-1	.	TRBJ2-2	CASSFRRQGVTGELFF	TGCGCCAGCAGCTTTAGGAGACAGGGGGTTACCGGGGAGCTGTTTTTT
.	TRBV6-1	.	TRBJ2-3	CASSDPGTDTQYF	TGTGCCAGCAGTGACCCCGGCACAGATACGCAGTATTTT
.	TRBV6-2/TRBV6-3	.	TRBJ2-7	CASSFLAPQAYEQYF	TGTGCCAGCAGTTTTCTAGCGCCGCAAGCCTACGAGCAGTACTTC
.	TRBV24-1	.	TRBJ1-4	CATSDWAPTNEKLFF	TGTGCCACCAGTGATTGGGCCCCAACTAATGAAAAACTGTTTTTT
.	TRBV6-1	.	TRBJ2-1	CASSEALVGHEQFF	TGTGCCAGCAGTGAAGCGCTTGTGGGGCATGAGCAGTTCTTC
TRBD2	TRBV18	.	TRBJ2-3	CASSPIGLAATDTQYF	TGTGCCAGCTCACCAATAGGACTAGCGGCCACAGATACGCAGTATTTT
TRBD1	TRBV5-1	once	TRBJ2-1	CASSPGDRTSYNEQFF	TGCGCCAGCAGCCCTGGGGACAGGACCTCCTACAATGAGCAGTTCTTC
.	TRBV5-1	.	TRBJ2-1	CASSSLTDNEQFF	TGCGCCAGCAGCTCCCTCACCGACAATGAGCAGTTCTTC
.	TRBV14	.	TRBJ2-1	CASSHRTESYNEQFF	TGTGCCAGCAGCCATCGGACGGAATCCTACAATGAGCAGTTCTTC
TRBD1	TRBV11-2	once	TRBJ1-3	CASSLRAGGRGNTIYF	TGTGCCAGCAGCTTAAGAGCAGGGGGCAGAGGAAACACCATATATTTT
TRBD1	TRBV14	few	TRBJ2-7	CASSQGQFYEQYF	TGTGCCAGCAGCCAGGGACAGTTCTACGAGCAGTACTTC
TRBD1	TRBV5-1	.	TRBJ2-7	CASSLVQGAGEQYF	TGCGCCAGCAGCTTGGTTCAGGGGGCGGGCGAGCAGTACTTC
.	TRBV9	.	TRBJ2-5	CASSPRASLEETQYF	TGTGCCAGCAGCCCTCGGGCTAGTTTGGAAGAGACCCAGTACTTC
TRBD2	TRBV4-2	.	TRBJ2-3	CASSQAGGTSGSFTDTQYF	TGTGCCAGCAGCCAAGCGGGGGGGACTAGCGGGAGTTTCACAGATACGCAGTATTTT
.	TRBV7-8	.	TRBJ2-7	CASSLDGTPGGEQYF	TGTGCCAGCAGCTTAGACGGGACCCCTGGCGGCGAGCAGTACTTC
TRBD2	TRBV27	few	TRBJ2-7	CASSTGTSGPSSYEQYF	TGTGCCAGCAGTACCGGGACTAGCGGGCCCAGCTCCTACGAGCAGTACTTC
TRBD2	TRBV28	.	TRBJ2-1	CATAGTSGYNEQFF	TGTGCCACCGCCGGGACTAGCGGCTACAATGAGCAGTTCTTC